One sample yielded the 18 T cell receptor beta chains listed below, sequenced in a study of T cells after yellow fever vaccination. Via MiXCR, TCRdb re-called the 5' RACE reads, giving one row per CDR3 protein. The sample yields some 340,000 distinct CDR3 sequences, over 4% seen once. The starting material was PBMCs, obtained 5 days after the yellow fever booster vaccination. These receptors came from a man aged 18 to 29 who received the YFV17D yellow fever vaccine.

This clonotype was detected only a few times. The chain joins TRBV5-6 to TRBJ2-1, with 15 bases matching TRBD2. The CDR3 contains 16 residues. In germline, CDR1 is SGHDT, CDR2 YYEEEE. V lost 4 bases and J lost 9; bases outside the gene matches: 8. CDR3 amino acids: CASSLGLAGGWGEQFF. Written as DNA, the CDR3 is TGTGCCAGCAGCCTGGGACTAGCGGGGGGCTGGGGTGAGCAGTTCTTC.

The chain couples TRBV7-9 to TRBJ2-2, with TRBD2 matching 8 bases. The J segment lost 0 bases and the V segment lost 1 base, leaving 10 bases of the junction unmatched. The CDR3 spans 19 residues. Per germline, CDR1 SEHNR and CDR2 FQNEAQ (reference sequence). The CDR3 sequence is CASSLVASGRPANTGELFF. In DNA form, the CDR3 reads TGTGCCAGCAGCTTAGTGGCTAGCGGGCGACCTGCGAACACCGGGGAGCTGTTTTTT.

This clonotype was counted many times. This chain links TRBV5-1 with TRBJ2-5, with a possible D match to TRBD2 (6 bases). Trimming pared 2 bases from V and 5 bases from J, leaving 13 bases between. Germline V CDR1 and CDR2: SGHRS, YFSETQ. The CDR3 sequence is 14 residues long. Here the CDR3 reads CASSFSGGGETQYF. Written as DNA, the CDR3 is TGCGCCAGCAGCTTTAGCGGTGGCGGTGAGACCCAGTACTTC.

The chain joins TRBV5-1 to TRBJ2-1; D is possibly TRBD1 or TRBD2 (5 bases each). This CDR3 spans 14 amino acids. Germline values: CDR1 SGHRS, CDR2 YFSETQ. Deletions cut 0 bases from V and 10 bases from J, with 14 bases between. This CDR3 reads CASSLAPGPYEQFF. CDR3 DNA: TGCGCCAGCAGCTTGGCCCCGGGACCGTACGAGCAGTTCTTC.

The chain employs TRBV5-1 and TRBJ2-1; 15 positions agree with TRBD2. Germline V gene sequence: CDR1 SGHRS, CDR2 YFSETQ. V dropped 4 bases and J dropped 4; count of bases not matched to a gene: 6. This CDR3 has 17 amino acids. CDR3 nucleotide sequence: TGCGCCAGCAGCCCTCTAGGGACTAGCGGGGGGTACAATGAGCAGTTCTTC. It yields the protein CASSPLGTSGGYNEQFF. Using reference TRBV5-1 and TRBJ2-1 for the parts outside the CDR3, the full variable domain is KAGVTQTPRYLIKTRGQQVTLSCSPISGHRSVSWYQQTPGQGLQFLFEYFSETQRNKGNFPGRFSGRQFSNSRSEMNVSTLELGDSALYLCASSPLGTSGGYNEQFFGPGTRLTVL.

This clonotype appeared many times. The chain employs TRBV7-2 and TRBJ1-1; weak D call: TRBD1 (5 bases). The CDR3 extends over 13 amino acids. Germline-derived CDR1 and CDR2 are SGHTA and FQGNSA. The ends were cut back, 6 bases at V and 5 bases at J, with 13 bases in the middle. The CDR3 here is CASSGASETEAFF. As DNA, the CDR3 is TGTGCCAGCAGTGGGGCGTCGGAGACTGAAGCTTTCTTT.

There are a few counts of this clonotype. The gene calls are TRBV4-2 and TRBJ2-7, with 8 bases that match TRBD1. Germline V gene data show CDR1 as LGHNA and CDR2 as YNFKEQ. This CDR3 has 14 amino acids. J lost 5 bases, V lost 1 base, and 4 bases had no gene match. The CDR3, as DNA: TGTGCCAGCAGCCAAGGGACAGGGCCCGACGAGCAGTACTTC. Amino acid sequence: CASSQGTGPDEQYF.

This clonotype has a count of ten or more. The CDR3 nucleotides read TGTGCCAGCAGCTTAGGAGACGGGGGGGCCGACCTAGGGGTGAGTGAGCAGTTCTTC. The encoded protein is CASSLGDGGADLGVSEQFF. V and J are TRBV11-2 and TRBJ2-1, with 8 bases matching TRBD2. From germline, CDR1 is SGHAT and CDR2 FQNNGV. The CDR3 runs 19 residues. The V and J ends lost 1 base and 9 bases, in that order; junction bases with no gene match: 20.

This clonotype has a handful of counts. The DNA of the CDR3 is TGTGCCAGCAGCTTACTGGAACCTGGATCGCCCCAGCATTTT. It translates to CASSLLEPGSPQHF. This chain joins TRBV7-2 and TRBJ1-5; D remains ambiguous. Per germline, CDR1 SGHTA and CDR2 FQGNSA. Trimming shortened V by 2 bases and J by 9 bases, and 14 bases separated the two germline ends. The CDR3 covers 14 residues.

This clonotype occurred a few times. The chain is built from TRBV11-3 and TRBJ1-1; the match to TRBD1 covers 9 bases. Germline V gene sequence: CDR1 SGHNT, CDR2 YENEEA. This CDR3 comprises 14 residues. Trimming removed 6 bases from V and 5 bases from J; junction bases left unmatched: 7. The CDR3 bases are TGTGCCAGCAGTACTACAGGGGGCGCGACTGAAGCTTTCTTT. Protein product: CASSTTGGATEAFF. The whole variable domain, filled in from reference TRBV11-3 and TRBJ1-1, reads EAGVVQSPRYKIIEKKQPVAFWCNPISGHNTLYWYLQNLGQGPELLIRYENEEAVDDSQLPKDRFSAERLKGVDSTLKIQPAELGDSAVYLCASSTTGGATEAFFGQGTRLTVV.

The CDR3: CASSLRRGGSPLHF. The CDR3 bases are TGTGCCAGCAGTTTACGCAGGGGAGGGTCACCCCTCCACTTT. The chain carries TRBV27 and TRBJ1-6; maybe TRBD1 (6 bases). CDR3 length: 14 amino acids. Germline lookup yields CDR1 MNHEY and CDR2 SMNVEV (reference sequence). The V end was cut by 2 bases, the J end by 10 bases, with 12 bases between.

This clonotype was detected only a few times. This chain's CDR3 is CASSSGWGGSGETQYF. CDR3 nucleotides: TGTGCCAGCAGCTCTGGTTGGGGCGGTTCCGGGGAGACCCAGTACTTC. This rearrangement joins TRBV6-6 to TRBJ2-5, with a weak D call TRBD1 (5 bases). V lost 6 bases and J lost 5, with 22 bases in between. CDR1 and CDR2 from the germline V gene are MNHNY and SVGAGI (reference sequence). This CDR3 is 16 amino acids long.

In its sample, this clonotype was seen a few times. The rearrangement links TRBV5-1 to TRBJ1-4, with D uncertain. The germline gives CDR1 SGHRS, CDR2 YFSETQ. V lost 2 bases, J lost 0 bases, and 14 bases lay in between. This CDR3 has 17 residues. The CDR3 nucleotides read TGCGCCAGCAGCTTCGGACGGATGTGGGCAACTAATGAAAAACTGTTTTTT. Protein: CASSFGRMWATNEKLFF.

V and J are TRBV3-1 and TRBJ2-1, with a possible D match to TRBD2 (7 bases). The CDR3 is 22 residues long. Trimming shortened V by 0 bases and J by 0 bases, and 27 bases separated the two germline ends. The germline V gene encodes CDR1 LGHDT and CDR2 YNNKEL (reference sequence). CDR3 sequence: CASSQDLESGAAGANSYNEQFF. The CDR3 DNA follows: TGTGCCAGCAGCCAAGATCTTGAGTCGGGTGCGGCGGGGGCAAACTCCTACAATGAGCAGTTCTTC.

This clonotype occurred many times. This chain uses TRBV7-7 with TRBJ1-1; 9 bases align to TRBD1. Looked up from germline, CDR1 is SSHAT and CDR2 is FNYEAQ (reference sequence). CDR3 length equals 17 residues. Trimming removed 3 bases from V and 4 bases from J; junction bases left unmatched: 12. The CDR3 protein is CASSLDRGIGPGTEAFF. The CDR3 DNA reads as TGTGCCAGCAGCTTGGACAGGGGAATAGGACCGGGCACTGAAGCTTTCTTT.

This clonotype came up a few times. The rearrangement joins TRBV20-1 to TRBJ1-1; the match to TRBD1 covers 7 bases. The CDR3 sequence is 13 residues long. The junction had 3 bases not matched to a gene; V was cut back by 3 bases and J by 2 bases. Germline CDR1 DFQATT, CDR2 SNEGSKA (reference sequence). In DNA, the CDR3 is TGCAGTGCTAGTCCAGGGGGTAACACTGAAGCTTTCTTT. Its translation: CSASPGGNTEAFF.

The chain uses TRBV28 and TRBJ1-2; D remains ambiguous. V was trimmed by 8 bases and J by 4 bases, leaving 11 bases between them. This CDR3 region has 12 residues. In germline, CDR1 is MDHEN, CDR2 SYDVKM. CDR3 sequence: CASLTDPYGYTF. In DNA, the CDR3 is TGTGCCAGCCTGACGGATCCCTATGGCTACACCTTC.

The chain uses TRBV4-2 and TRBJ1-4, with TRBD1 as a possible D gene (6 bases). CDR1 and CDR2 from the germline V gene are LGHNA and YNFKEQ. The V and J ends lost 0 bases and 4 bases respectively, with 15 bases between them. This CDR3 region has 17 residues. CDR3 amino acids: CASSQDKWGANNEKLFF. Written as DNA, the CDR3 is TGTGCCAGCAGCCAAGATAAATGGGGGGCTAATAATGAAAAACTGTTTTTT.